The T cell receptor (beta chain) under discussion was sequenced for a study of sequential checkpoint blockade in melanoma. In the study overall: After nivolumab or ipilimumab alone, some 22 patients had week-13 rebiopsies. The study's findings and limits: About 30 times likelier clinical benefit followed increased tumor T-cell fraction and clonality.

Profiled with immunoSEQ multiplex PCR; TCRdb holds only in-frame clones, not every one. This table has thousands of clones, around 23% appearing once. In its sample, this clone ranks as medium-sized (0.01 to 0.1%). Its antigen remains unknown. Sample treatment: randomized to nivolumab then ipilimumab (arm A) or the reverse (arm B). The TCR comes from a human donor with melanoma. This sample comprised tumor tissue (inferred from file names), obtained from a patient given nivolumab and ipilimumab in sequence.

For the CDR3, the DNA is TGTGCCAGCAGTGAGGGGATCGGCACCGGGGAGCTGTTTTTT. Its protein is CASSEGIGTGELFF. The chain has TRBV11-3 and TRBJ2-2; either TRBD1 or TRBD2 may fit D (5 bases each). Germline-derived CDR1 and CDR2 are SGHNT and YENEEA. This CDR3 is 14 amino acids long. Trimming left V 6 bases short and J 4 bases short, with 12 bases between. Filled out from reference TRBV11-3 and TRBJ2-2, the complete variable domain reads EAGVVQSPRYKIIEKKQPVAFWCNPISGHNTLYWYLQNLGQGPELLIRYENEEAVDDSQLPKDRFSAERLKGVDSTLKIQPAELGDSAVYLCASSEGIGTGELFFGEGSRLTVL.